This T cell receptor beta chain was recovered during a study of cytomegalovirus exposure and HLA in healthy donors. Repertoires were generated with immunoSEQ multiplex PCR, while TCRdb's copy carries only in-frame clones and drops some. The sample records some 220,000 clones, just over 90% being singletons. Study outcomes and limitations: Generally TCR sequences proved uncommon, though certain public TCRs appeared in numerous donors.

Comments on this clone: Its matching antigen is unknown.

Trimming left V 3 bases short and J 0 bases short, with 9 bases between. The CDR3 is 14 amino acids. CDR1 MRHNA and CDR2 SNTAGT come from the germline V gene. The sequence was collected from a woman between 18 and 29 years old in good health and CMV-seronegative. Material for sequencing was PBMCs. The rearrangement joins TRBV6-4 to TRBJ2-7; D gene ambiguous. CDR3 in amino acids: CASSEESSSYEQYF. For the CDR3, the DNA is TGTGCCAGCAGTGAAGAGTCGAGCTCCTACGAGCAGTACTTC.